The 24 T cell receptor beta chains presented below share a single source sample, sequenced in a study of cytomegalovirus exposure and HLA in healthy donors. PCR amplification relied on 60 Vbeta primers (plus 13 Jbeta primers). Data came from immunoSEQ multiplex PCR; TCRdb stores just in-frame clones and leaves some out. This sample's table reports some 160,000 clones. Input material: PBMCs. These receptor sequences come from a man younger than 40 in good health and CMV-seronegative.

This sequence joins TRBV15 and TRBJ2-7; weak D call: TRBD2 (5 bases). CDR1 and CDR2 (germline): LNHNV, YYDKDF (reference sequence). The CDR3 runs to 14 residues. The V gene lost 1 base and the J gene lost 6 bases, with 13 bases spanning the gap. CDR3 nucleotide sequence: TGTGCCACCAGCAGAGTTGGGAGTGCGGGCGAGCAGTACTTC. Its protein is CATSRVGSAGEQYF.

J is TRBJ2-3 and V is TRBV11-2; 7 nucleotides align to TRBD1. In germline, CDR1 is SGHAT, CDR2 FQNNGV. V trimming: 2 bases; J trimming: 4 bases; junction bases outside the gene matches: 9. This CDR3 contains 16 residues. CDR3 bases: TGTGCCAGCAGCTTAATCCGGAGTCAGGGGGCAGATACGCAGTATTTT. It specifies CASSLIRSQGADTQYF.

CDR3 in amino acids: CASSPGQVTKTQYF. CDR3 nucleotide sequence: TGTGCCAGCAGCCCGGGACAGGTCACTAAGACCCAGTACTTC. The genes are TRBV7-9 and TRBJ2-5, with 8 nucleotides matching TRBD1. The CDR3 is 14 amino acids. CDR1 and CDR2 from the germline V gene are SEHNR and FQNEAQ (reference sequence). After removal of 5 bases from V and 6 bases from J, the junction contained 8 bases not matched to a gene.

This chain uses TRBV5-4 with TRBJ1-2, with TRBD1 matching over 9 bases. Trimming at V came to 4 bases and at J to 1 base, leaving 11 bases not matched to a gene. Germline V gives CDR1 SGHNT, CDR2 YYREEE (reference sequence). The CDR3 has 17 amino acids. The CDR3 reads CASSTGQGRVINYGYTF. The CDR3 nucleotides are TGTGCCAGCAGCACGGGACAGGGTCGGGTTATTAACTATGGCTACACCTTC.

This rearrangement joins TRBV6-1 to TRBJ2-7, with 8 bases identical to TRBD2. J was trimmed by 6 bases and V by 2 bases; bases with no gene match: 6. The germline gives CDR1 MNHNS, CDR2 SASEGT. The CDR3 sequence is 14 residues long. The CDR3 loop reads CASSESGRASEQYF. CDR3 DNA: TGTGCCAGCAGTGAATCCGGGAGGGCCAGCGAGCAGTACTTC.

This chain uses TRBV6-1 with TRBJ2-3; 8 bases fit TRBD2. Germline V gene lookup returns CDR1 MNHNS and CDR2 SASEGT. The ends lost 6 bases at V and 3 bases at J; junction bases unmatched: 8. The CDR3 loop spans 15 amino acids. CDR3 protein: CASSPLAGGTDTQYF. The DNA for the CDR3 is TGTGCCAGCAGCCCCCTAGCGGGCGGTACAGATACGCAGTATTTT.

The rearrangement joins TRBV21-1 to TRBJ1-4; TRBD1, the D gene given by the table, was not confirmed from the DNA. TRBV21-1 is a listed pseudogene. The CDR3 has 12 residues. The DNA of the CDR3 is TGTGCCAGCAGGCAGGGGAATGAAAAACTGTTTTTT. Its translation is CASRQGNEKLFF.

The genes are TRBV11-3 and TRBJ2-5; maybe TRBD2 (5 bases). The J call could be wrong; TRBJ2-7 is a better fit for the DNA end. Germline assignment: CDR1 SGHNT and CDR2 YENEEA. The CDR3 contains 15 residues. CDR3 sequence reads: CASSFHGGSSYEQYF. CDR3 DNA: TGTGCCAGCAGCTTCCACGGAGGAAGCTCCTACGAGCAGTACTTC.

The chain has TRBV20-1 and TRBJ2-1, with D hard to call. CDR3 size: 11 residues. The germline V and J ends were trimmed by 4 bases and 3 bases, with 4 bases remaining between them. The germline V gene encodes CDR1 DFQATT and CDR2 SNEGSKA (reference sequence). The CDR3: CSATIYNEQFF. The CDR3 bases are TGCAGTGCTACTATCTACAATGAGCAGTTCTTC.

The chain carries TRBV27 and TRBJ1-2; the D gene is possibly TRBD1 (5 bases). This CDR3 has 13 residues. Germline CDR1 and CDR2: MNHEY and SMNVEV (reference sequence). The germline V and J ends were trimmed by 3 bases and 2 bases, with 7 bases remaining between them. The CDR3 DNA sequence: TGTGCCAGCAGTTTGGCAGGGAACTATGGCTACACCTTC. Encoded protein: CASSLAGNYGYTF.

This rearrangement joins TRBV15 to TRBJ1-2, with a possible D match to TRBD1 (6 bases). Germline V gene data show CDR1 as LNHNV and CDR2 as YYDKDF (reference sequence). CDR3 length: 13 amino acids. Deletions cut 9 bases from V and 2 bases from J, with 13 bases between. This CDR3 is CATNKDRNYGYTF. DNA of the CDR3: TGTGCCACGAACAAAGACAGGAACTATGGCTACACCTTC.

The chain combines TRBV28 with TRBJ2-7; D is unclear. The CDR3 sequence is 13 residues long. CDR1 is MDHEN, CDR2 SYDVKM, per germline. The germline V and J ends were trimmed by 3 bases and 4 bases, with 10 bases remaining between them. CDR3 protein: CASSLRSPYEQYF. CDR3 nucleotide sequence: TGTGCCAGCAGTTTGCGAAGCCCATACGAGCAGTACTTC.

The gene calls are TRBV21-1 and TRBJ2-2; TRBD2 was called by the table and not checked on the DNA. TRBV21-1 is an annotated pseudogene. This CDR3 is 15 amino acids long. The CDR3 DNA reads TGTGCCAGCAGCGAGTACCAAGTCCCCACCGGGGAGCTGTTTTTT. Protein sequence: CASSEYQVPTGELFF.

V gene TRBV11-2 combines with J gene TRBJ1-4; D remains unclear. The CDR3 has 13 residues. Trimming took 1 base from V and 9 from J, leaving 9 bases between them. The germline V gene encodes CDR1 SGHAT and CDR2 FQNNGV. The CDR3 coding sequence is TGTGCCAGCAGCTTAGCCCTTCCCCAAAAACTGTTTTTT. It specifies CASSLALPQKLFF.

The chain couples TRBV7-9 to TRBJ2-1; a possible D gene is TRBD2 (7 bases). This CDR3 is built from 14 residues. The V gene lost 1 base and the J gene lost 9 bases, with 13 bases spanning the gap. CDR1 is SEHNR, CDR2 FQNEAQ, per germline (reference sequence). The CDR3 DNA reads TGTGCCAGCAGCTTAGAGGGGGGGCGCGGTGAGCAGTTCTTC. Translation gives CASSLEGGRGEQFF. The full variable domain, rest sourced from reference TRBV7-9 and TRBJ2-1, is DTGVSQNPRHKITKRGQNVTFRCDPISEHNRLYWYRQTLGQGPEFLTYFQNEAQLEKSRLLSDRFSAERPKGSFSTLEIQRTEQGDSAMYLCASSLEGGRGEQFFGPGTRLTVL.

The chain uses TRBV5-1 and TRBJ1-1; TRBD1 is a possible D gene (5 bases). V was trimmed by 4 bases and J by 7 bases, leaving 17 bases between them. Germline values: CDR1 SGHRS, CDR2 YFSETQ. This CDR3 is 14 amino acids long. CDR3 residues: CASSGGGSNNEAFF. CDR3 nucleotides: TGCGCCAGCAGCGGCGGGGGGTCTAATAATGAAGCTTTCTTT.

This sequence joins TRBV18 and TRBJ2-1, with D unresolved. Germline CDR1 KGHSH, CDR2 LQKENI. Between the trimmed V and J ends, which lost 3 bases and 7 bases, there was a span of 7 bases. The CDR3 has 12 residues. The CDR3 sequence: CASSPAENEQFF. CDR3 nucleotides: TGTGCCAGCTCACCGGCGGAGAATGAGCAGTTCTTC.

CDR3 loop: CASGPPTTNTGELFF. The CDR3 DNA reads TGTGCCAGCGGCCCCCCGACTACTAACACCGGGGAGCTGTTTTTT. This chain joins TRBV5-6 and TRBJ2-2, with D perhaps TRBD2 (5 bases). CDR3 length equals 15 residues. V was cut by 7 bases and J by 2 bases, with 15 bases left in between. Germline V gene sequence: CDR1 SGHDT, CDR2 YYEEEE.

V usage is TRBV6-5 and J usage is TRBJ1-5, with a tentative D call TRBD1 (5 bases). The CDR3 has 15 amino acids. The V gene lost 0 bases and the J gene lost 2 bases, with 8 bases spanning the gap. CDR1 MNHEY and CDR2 SVGAGI come from the germline V gene. The DNA of the CDR3 is TGTGCCAGCAGTTACTCAAGGGGTGGCAATCAGCCCCAGCATTTT. Its protein product is CASSYSRGGNQPQHF.

The J gene is TRBJ2-1, the V gene TRBV7-9; TRBD2 aligns across 9 bases. This CDR3 is 16 amino acids long. The germline V gene has CDR1 SEHNR and CDR2 FQNEAQ (reference sequence). Trimming at V came to 7 bases and at J to 8 bases, leaving 15 bases not matched to a gene. The CDR3: CASTLHAGGPTDEQFF. The CDR3 DNA reads TGTGCCAGCACTCTCCACGCGGGAGGGCCCACGGATGAGCAGTTCTTC.

V is TRBV4-1 and J is TRBJ2-7, with a weak D call TRBD1 (5 bases). The CDR3 length is 15 residues. Germline-derived CDR1 and CDR2 are MGHRA and YSYEKL. V was trimmed by 0 bases and J by 4 bases, leaving 13 bases between them. The CDR3 loop is CASSQDQDTLYEQYF. DNA of the CDR3: TGCGCCAGCAGCCAAGACCAGGACACGCTTTACGAGCAGTACTTC.

The chain is built from TRBV30 and TRBJ1-5; TRBD1 might be the D (5 bases). Germline assignment: CDR1 GTSNPN and CDR2 SVGIG (reference sequence). The V end lost 4 bases, the J end lost 5 bases, and 15 bases lay between the germline ends. This CDR3 comprises 14 residues. The CDR3 loop is CAWNEGTIDQPQHF. The CDR3 DNA sequence: TGTGCCTGGAACGAGGGGACTATAGATCAGCCCCAGCATTTT.

The chain uses TRBV11-2 and TRBJ2-2, with D possibly matching TRBD1 (5 bases). The V gene lost 10 bases and the J gene lost 0 bases, with 21 bases spanning the gap. Germline V gives CDR1 SGHAT, CDR2 FQNNGV. This CDR3 has 17 amino acids. Written as DNA, the CDR3 is TGTGCCACCCGAATGTCCTATGGGGCCGCGAACACCGGGGAGCTGTTTTTT. Translating it yields CATRMSYGAANTGELFF.

V and J are TRBV4-1 and TRBJ1-5; D is ambiguous. This CDR3 is built from 14 residues. The germline V gene encodes CDR1 MGHRA and CDR2 YSYEKL. The germline V and J ends were trimmed by 2 bases and 7 bases, with 12 bases remaining between them. This chain's CDR3 is CASSQLFTRQPQHF. The CDR3 region has the DNA TGCGCCAGCAGCCAATTATTCACTAGGCAGCCCCAGCATTTT.